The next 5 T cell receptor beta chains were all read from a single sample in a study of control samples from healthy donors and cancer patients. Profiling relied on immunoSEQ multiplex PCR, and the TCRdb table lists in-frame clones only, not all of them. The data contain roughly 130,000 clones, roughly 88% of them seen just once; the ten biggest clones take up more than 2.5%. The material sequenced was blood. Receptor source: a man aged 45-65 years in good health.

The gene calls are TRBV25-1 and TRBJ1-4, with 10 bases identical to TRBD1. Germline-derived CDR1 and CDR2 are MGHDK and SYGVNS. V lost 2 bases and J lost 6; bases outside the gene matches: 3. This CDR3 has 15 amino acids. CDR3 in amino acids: CASSEGDRGHEKLFF. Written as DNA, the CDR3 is TGTGCCAGCAGTGAAGGGGACAGGGGCCATGAAAAACTGTTTTTT.

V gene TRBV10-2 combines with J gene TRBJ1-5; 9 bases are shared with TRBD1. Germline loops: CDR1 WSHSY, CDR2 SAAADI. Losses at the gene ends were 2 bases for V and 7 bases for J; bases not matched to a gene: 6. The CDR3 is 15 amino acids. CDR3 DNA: TGCGCCAGCAGTGAGACAGGGGGCGCGGGACAGCCCCAGCATTTT. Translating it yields CASSETGGAGQPQHF.

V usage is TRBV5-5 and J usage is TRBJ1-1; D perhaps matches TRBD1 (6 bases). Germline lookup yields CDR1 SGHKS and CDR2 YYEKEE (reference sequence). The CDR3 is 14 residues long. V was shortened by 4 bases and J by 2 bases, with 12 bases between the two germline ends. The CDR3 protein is CASSPWTANTEAFF. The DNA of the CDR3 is TGTGCCAGCAGCCCCTGGACAGCCAACACTGAAGCTTTCTTT.

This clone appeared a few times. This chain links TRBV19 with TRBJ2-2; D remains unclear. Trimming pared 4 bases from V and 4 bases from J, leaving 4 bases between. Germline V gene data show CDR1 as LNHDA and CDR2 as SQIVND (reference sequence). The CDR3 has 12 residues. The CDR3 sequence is CASSTVTGELFF. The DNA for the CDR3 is TGTGCCAGTAGTACTGTCACCGGGGAGCTGTTTTTT.

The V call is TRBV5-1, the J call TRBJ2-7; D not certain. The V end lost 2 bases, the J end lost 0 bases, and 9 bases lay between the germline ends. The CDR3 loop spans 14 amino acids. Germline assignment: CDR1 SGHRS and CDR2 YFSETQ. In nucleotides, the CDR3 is TGCGCCAGCAGCTTAATCCATAGCTCCTACGAGCAGTACTTC. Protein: CASSLIHSSYEQYF.